These T cell receptor beta chains were read from a single sample in a study of T-cell reconstitution after alpha-beta-depleted transplantation in children. MiXCR, run by TCRdb on the PCR reads, gives a single entry per CDR3 protein. The table has 15,000 or so distinct CDR3 sequences, 5% to 5.5% seen once; the top ten hold about 7.3%. This material consisted of PBMCs, taken before TCRalphabeta/CD19-depleted stem cell transplant. These TCRs come from a boy younger than 18 with acute lymphoblastic leukemia, due to receive a stem cell transplant. Both conserved end residues are part of each CDR3. Expanded clones get a size class; other rows say once, few or many, or leave the size out.

>TRBV5-1|many
CASSQAPNTGELFF
>TRBV15|many
CATSRARRREQFF
>TRBV12-3/TRBV12-4|many
CASTPDGYLNTEAFF
>TRBV28|-
CASSIRENTEAFF
>TRBV5-1|many
CASSLGGSTYEQYF
>TRBV7-9|many
CASSTNQRLNSPLHF
>TRBV9|many
CASSVELAGIHEQYF
>TRBV15|many
CATSRDLPTFSTDTQYF
>TRBV7-9|many
CASSPGRQYTGELFF
>TRBV12-3/TRBV12-4|many
CASSLQQRNTEAFF
>TRBV6-1|many
CASGNTEAFF
>TRBV11-3|many
CASSLGGLYQETQYF
>TRBV5-4|-
CASSGDIYNEQFF
>TRBV4-3|medium-sized
CASSQGLAGAYPTEQYF
>TRBV27|many
CASSLGLAGDIQYNEQFF
>TRBV7-2|many
CASSQLIISVNTGELFF
>TRBV6-2/TRBV6-3|-
CASKNDESGNTIYF
>TRBV2|many
CASRPDRGGNQPQHF
>TRBV2|many
CASQRQGASTEAFF
>TRBV4-2|many
CASLSGRTGEQFF
>TRBV2|many
CASSVTRSETQYF
>TRBV11-2|many
CASSLGGVQETQYF
>TRBV5-1|many
CASSLAAGGLNTEAFF
>TRBV20-1|many
CSAPTSGGTSSYNEQFF